This TCR beta chain stems from a study of blood T cells in healthy people across ages. The study, taken as a whole, reports: When one million T cells were used, diversity estimates were thought to be underestimates. Donor CMV infection status was unknown, possibly confounding age-related changes in expanded clonotypes.

Concerning this clonotype itself: Its antigen is not known.

A second PCR of about 7 to 12 cycles used a sample-barcoded 5' primer and a J-beta primer mix. TCRdb re-derived calls from the 5' RACE reads in MiXCR, one entry per CDR3 protein. The sample yields roughly 800,000 distinct CDR3 sequences, roughly 26% seen once. Germline lookup yields CDR1 SEHNR and CDR2 FQNEAQ (reference sequence). CDR3 size: 16 residues. V dropped 5 bases and J dropped 4 bases, with 17 bases sitting between them. These same data were also listed under a study on T cells of mothers and their children. From that paper: The TCR beta CDR3 read count exceeded 10 million for each mother and was several million for each child. The search for persistent microchimeric T cell clones detected none.

This TCR came from a boy aged 5-17 years in good health. The sequenced sample consisted of blood. This chain uses TRBV7-9 with TRBJ2-2; D call uncertain. CDR3 nucleotide sequence: TGTGCCAGCAGCGACATTATAGTCGCTCTCACCGGGGAGCTGTTTTTT. Its translation: CASSDIIVALTGELFF. The whole variable domain, remainder taken from reference TRBV7-9 and TRBJ2-2, is DTGVSQNPRHKITKRGQNVTFRCDPISEHNRLYWYRQTLGQGPEFLTYFQNEAQLEKSRLLSDRFSAERPKGSFSTLEIQRTEQGDSAMYLCASSDIIVALTGELFFGEGSRLTVL.